The 28 T cell receptor beta chains below come from one sample, sequenced in a study of blood T cell repertoires in COVID-19. TCRdb's copy holds only in-frame clones and misses some; the assay was immunoSEQ multiplex PCR. This table has 49,000 or so clones, roughly four fifths appearing once. Sequences were obtained from peripheral blood. These receptors were taken from a man aged 55-75 years with active COVID-19.

The chain combines TRBV6-2 or TRBV6-3 with TRBJ2-5, with TRBD2 as a possible D gene (6 bases). V gave up 7 bases and J gave up 2 bases, with 20 bases separating them. In germline, CDR1 is MNHEY, CDR2 SVGEGT. CDR3 length: 16 residues. The CDR3 bases are TGTGCCAGCACCCCTCTAGGCGGGGAAAAACAAGAGACCCAGTACTTC. It translates to CASTPLGGEKQETQYF.

This chain connects TRBV3-1 (or the pseudogene TRBV3-2) to TRBJ2-5; 11 positions agree with TRBD2. Germline lookup yields CDR1 LGHDT and CDR2 YNNKEL (reference sequence). There are 16 residues in the CDR3. With V trimmed by 3 bases and J by 0 bases, 3 bases remained unmatched. The CDR3: CASSHLLAGDQETQYF. The CDR3 DNA follows: TGTGCCAGCAGCCATTTACTAGCGGGGGACCAAGAGACCCAGTACTTC.

The V and J genes are TRBV6-6 and TRBJ2-1, with D possibly being TRBD1 (5 bases). This CDR3 region has 15 residues. Trimming removed 2 bases at V and 6 bases at J, with 14 bases between. Germline CDR1 reads MNHNY; CDR2 reads SVGAGI (reference sequence). CDR3 residues: CASSYRQGSSNEQFF. The CDR3 bases are TGTGCCAGCAGTTACCGGCAGGGTAGTAGCAATGAGCAGTTCTTC.

The CDR3 DNA is TGTGCCTGGAATTCGGGACAGTTGGATCAGCCCCAGCATTTT. Its translation is CAWNSGQLDQPQHF. This sequence joins TRBV30 and TRBJ1-5, with 7 bases identical to TRBD1. There are 14 residues in the CDR3. Trimming took 4 bases from V and 5 from J; bases not matched to a gene: 8. Germline CDR1 and CDR2: GTSNPN and SVGIG (reference sequence). The full variable domain, with the rest looked up from reference TRBV30 and TRBJ1-5, is SQTIHQWPATLVQPVGSPLSLECTVEGTSNPNLYWYRQAAGRGLQLLFYSVGIGQISSEVPQNLSASRPQDRQFILSSKKLLLSDSGFYLCAWNSGQLDQPQHFGDGTRLSIL.

The rearrangement uses TRBV6-6 and TRBJ1-3, with D possibly being TRBD1 (5 bases). With 5 bases removed from V and 5 bases from J, the gap between germline ends came to 10 bases. Germline V gene data show CDR1 as MNHNY and CDR2 as SVGAGI (reference sequence). This CDR3 has 13 residues. The CDR3 sequence is CASSPPGRNTIYF. CDR3 bases: TGTGCCAGCAGTCCGCCAGGGAGAAACACCATATATTTT.

The rearrangement links TRBV4-2 to TRBJ1-6, with D hard to call. Germline CDR1 is LGHNA and CDR2 is YNFKEQ. The CDR3 loop spans 15 amino acids. V gave up 0 bases and J gave up 11 bases, with 14 bases separating them. CDR3 sequence: CASSQDNSLTAPLHF. The CDR3, as DNA: TGTGCCAGCAGCCAAGATAACAGCCTTACCGCACCCCTCCACTTT.

CDR3 DNA: TGTGCCAGCAGCCACCCGGGACAGGGAAACTATGGCTACACCTTC. It codes for CASSHPGQGNYGYTF. J is TRBJ1-2 and V is TRBV3-1 (or the pseudogene TRBV3-2); 9 bases align to TRBD1. V lost 3 bases and J lost 2; bases outside the gene matches: 4. Germline V CDR1 and CDR2: LGHDT, YNNKEL (reference sequence). This CDR3 spans 15 amino acids.

The table lists this clone with a count of one. V and J are TRBV7-9 and TRBJ2-5, with D unclear. The CDR3 extends over 16 amino acids. Trimming cost V 1 base and J 4 bases, with 16 bases left between them. CDR1 is SEHNR, CDR2 FQNEAQ, per germline (reference sequence). CDR3 sequence: CASSLGMGRSRETQYF. Written as DNA, the CDR3 is TGTGCCAGCAGCTTAGGCATGGGCCGCTCGAGAGAGACCCAGTACTTC.

This chain links TRBV4-2 with TRBJ2-1; 8 bases are shared with TRBD1. The CDR3 runs to 17 residues. The germline gives CDR1 LGHNA, CDR2 YNFKEQ. Losses at the gene ends were 1 base for V and 5 bases for J; bases not matched to a gene: 10. Here the CDR3 reads CASSQARTGPANNEQFF. The CDR3 DNA reads as TGTGCCAGCAGCCAAGCGCGGACAGGGCCCGCCAACAATGAGCAGTTCTTC.

The chain couples TRBV14 to TRBJ2-5; tentatively, D is TRBD1 (6 bases). The CDR3 totals 15 residues. Germline V CDR1 and CDR2: SGHDN, FVKESK. Trimming left V 5 bases short and J 5 bases short, with 18 bases between. This CDR3 is CASSVQGNAWETQYF. The CDR3 coding sequence is TGTGCCAGCAGCGTACAGGGAAACGCGTGGGAGACCCAGTACTTC.

The rearrangement links TRBV24-1 to TRBJ2-5; TRBD1 aligns across 8 bases. The CDR3 is made up of 18 amino acids. CDR1 KGHDR and CDR2 SFDVKD come from the germline V gene. V was clipped by 3 bases and J by 0 bases; unmatched bases: 11. CDR3 residues: CATSDTDRGSVYQETQYF. CDR3 in DNA: TGTGCCACCAGTGATACTGACAGGGGTTCGGTCTACCAAGAGACCCAGTACTTC.

This clone was detected only once. The CDR3 DNA is TGTGCCAGCAGTGAAGCAATGGGGGGGGCAGAGCAGTACTTC. This sequence encodes CASSEAMGGAEQYF. J is TRBJ2-7 and V is TRBV6-1, with a tentative D call TRBD2 (7 bases). With 0 bases removed from V and 7 bases from J, the gap between germline ends came to 13 bases. From germline, CDR1 is MNHNS and CDR2 SASEGT. The CDR3 sequence is 14 residues long.

The chain uses TRBV4-2 and TRBJ2-7; 7 positions match TRBD2. The CDR3 spans 15 residues. The ends lost 4 bases at V and 0 bases at J; junction bases unmatched: 6. Per the germline V gene, CDR1 is LGHNA and CDR2 is YNFKEQ. CDR3: CASSPASGVSYEQYF. CDR3 DNA: TGTGCCAGCAGCCCCGCAAGCGGGGTCTCCTACGAGCAGTACTTC.

This clone was picked up one time. The gene calls are TRBV7-9 and TRBJ1-5; D not certain. CDR3 size: 18 residues. V lost 2 bases and J lost 2, with 19 bases in between. Germline CDR1 and CDR2: SEHNR and FQNEAQ (reference sequence). This CDR3 is CASSLSLNRGFGNQPQHF. CDR3 nucleotide sequence: TGTGCCAGCAGCTTATCTCTTAATCGGGGATTTGGCAATCAGCCCCAGCATTTT.

CDR3: CASSSRLVDTQYF. CDR3 bases: TGTGCCAGCAGTTCGCGACTGGTGGATACGCAGTATTTT. The chain joins TRBV6-6 to TRBJ2-3; D not certain. The CDR3 is 13 amino acids. Trimming left V 4 bases short and J 6 bases short, with 11 bases between. The germline V gene encodes CDR1 MNHNY and CDR2 SVGAGI (reference sequence).

This chain uses TRBV3-1 (or the pseudogene TRBV3-2) with TRBJ2-1; TRBD2 matches 12 bases. J gave up 8 bases and V 4 bases, and 9 bases lay outside the gene matches. Germline V gene sequence: CDR1 LGHDT, CDR2 YNNKEL (reference sequence). This CDR3 region has 16 residues. The CDR3 protein is CASSLPLAGGPHEQFF. The CDR3 DNA reads TGTGCCAGCAGCCTTCCTCTAGCGGGGGGGCCGCATGAGCAGTTCTTC.

CDR3 sequence reads: CASSFVGTTYEQYF. CDR3 nucleotides: TGTGCCAGCAGCTTTGTGGGTACTACCTACGAGCAGTACTTC. The V and J genes are TRBV5-5 and TRBJ2-7; the D is unclear. Germline assignment: CDR1 SGHKS and CDR2 YYEKEE (reference sequence). The V gene lost 2 bases and the J gene lost 2 bases, with 11 bases spanning the gap. CDR3 size: 14 residues.

The rearrangement uses TRBV10-2 and TRBJ2-7; 11 nucleotides match TRBD2. V lost 3 bases to trimming and J lost 0 bases; unmatched junction nucleotides: 4. CDR3 size: 16 residues. Germline CDR1 is WSHSY and CDR2 is SAAADI. The CDR3 nucleotides are TGCGCCAGCAGTGATCCTAGCGGGAGGCCCTCCTACGAGCAGTACTTC. Its protein is CASSDPSGRPSYEQYF.

The DNA of the CDR3 is TGCAGCGTCCCCGGTAGGGCTAGCGGGAGGCCTAGCTCCTACAATGAGCAGTTCTTC. Protein product: CSVPGRASGRPSSYNEQFF. The V gene is TRBV29-1, the J gene TRBJ2-1, with 11 bases that match TRBD2. The CDR3 is 19 amino acids. V shed 6 bases and J 0 bases; nucleotides not matched to a gene: 16. The V gene's germline CDR1 is SQVTM and CDR2 ANQGSEA.

The V and J genes are TRBV3-1 (or the pseudogene TRBV3-2) and TRBJ1-6, with 8 bases identical to TRBD1. This CDR3 comprises 16 residues. The germline gives CDR1 LGHDT, CDR2 YNNKEL (reference sequence). J lost 10 bases, V lost 3 bases, and 11 bases had no gene match. CDR3 nucleotides: TGTGCCAGCAGCCAGGGGCCAGGACAGGGAATGTCACCCCTCCACTTT. This gives the protein CASSQGPGQGMSPLHF.

This clone was seen only once. The V call is TRBV7-9, the J call TRBJ1-2; possible D gene TRBD1, 6 bases. The V end lost 5 bases, the J end lost 7 bases, and 20 bases lay between the germline ends. Germline-derived CDR1 and CDR2 are SEHNR and FQNEAQ (reference sequence). This CDR3 is built from 15 residues. DNA for the CDR3: TGTGCCAGCAGCCCACCCGGGGACATAGCTAGTGGCTACACCTTC. Amino acids: CASSPPGDIASGYTF.

CDR3 residues: CASSLSQGGQPQHF. The CDR3 DNA follows: TGTGCCAGCAGTTTGTCCCAGGGAGGTCAGCCCCAGCATTTT. The chain links TRBV28 to TRBJ1-5; possibly TRBD1 for D (5 bases). The ends were cut back, 3 bases at V and 6 bases at J, with 12 bases in the middle. This CDR3 region has 14 residues. The V gene's germline CDR1 is MDHEN and CDR2 SYDVKM.

This sequence joins TRBV30 and TRBJ2-3; D is ambiguous. The ends were cut back, 1 base at V and 5 bases at J, with 4 bases in the middle. The CDR3 runs to 11 residues. From germline, CDR1 is GTSNPN and CDR2 SVGIG (reference sequence). CDR3 sequence: CAWSAVDTQYF. CDR3 DNA sequence: TGTGCCTGGAGTGCGGTAGATACGCAGTATTTT.

The rearrangement links TRBV6-5 to TRBJ2-7, with 8 bases matching TRBD2. J gave up 1 base and V 8 bases, and 7 bases lay outside the gene matches. Germline lookup yields CDR1 MNHEY and CDR2 SVGAGI. This CDR3 comprises 14 residues. The CDR3 DNA follows: TGTGCCAGCGGTAGCGGGATCTCGTCCTACGAGCAGTACTTC. Amino acids: CASGSGISSYEQYF.

The chain carries TRBV28 and TRBJ1-1; possible D gene TRBD1, 5 bases. V lost 3 bases to trimming and J lost 3 bases, with 11 bases between them. The CDR3 length is 14 residues. The germline V gene has CDR1 MDHEN and CDR2 SYDVKM. CDR3 sequence: CASSFRWGDTEAFF. CDR3 DNA: TGTGCCAGCAGTTTTAGGTGGGGGGACACTGAAGCTTTCTTT. Based on the CDR3 plus reference TRBV28 and TRBJ1-1, the full variable domain is DVKVTQSSRYLVKRTGEKVFLECVQDMDHENMFWYRQDPGLGLRLIYFSYDVKMKEKGDIPEGYSVSREKKERFSLILESASTNQTSMYLCASSFRWGDTEAFFGQGTRLTVV.

The chain combines TRBV7-2 with TRBJ1-6; 7 bases agree with TRBD1. The germline gives CDR1 SGHTA, CDR2 FQGNSA. The CDR3 covers 15 residues. With V trimmed by 5 bases and J by 4 bases, 5 bases remained unmatched. The chain's CDR3 is CASSPSGQYNSPLHF. CDR3 DNA: TGTGCCAGCAGCCCGTCGGGACAGTATAATTCACCCCTCCACTTT.

V and J are TRBV30 and TRBJ2-7; D ambiguous. The germline V and J ends were trimmed by 1 base and 0 bases, with 7 bases remaining between them. CDR3 length: 13 amino acids. Germline CDR1 reads GTSNPN; CDR2 reads SVGIG (reference sequence). CDR3: CAWSGVSSYEQYF. The CDR3 nucleotides are TGTGCCTGGAGTGGCGTGAGCTCCTACGAGCAGTACTTC.

V is TRBV5-4 and J is TRBJ1-1; D perhaps matches TRBD1 (6 bases). Germline values: CDR1 SGHNT, CDR2 YYREEE (reference sequence). Trimming left V 4 bases short and J 0 bases short, with 10 bases between. CDR3 length: 14 amino acids. The CDR3 spells CASSVQGMNTEAFF. Written as DNA, the CDR3 is TGTGCCAGCAGCGTACAGGGTATGAACACTGAAGCTTTCTTT.